This T cell receptor beta chain came from a study of T cell responses to AZD1222 COVID-19 vaccine. The germline V and J ends were trimmed by 6 bases and 2 bases, with 7 bases remaining between them. There are 13 residues in the CDR3. Looked up from germline, CDR1 is MNHNY and CDR2 is SVGAGI (reference sequence). The assay was immunoSEQ multiplex PCR, and TCRdb's table has in-frame clones only and misses some. Of about 67,000 clones detected, under 90% appear once; the ten largest clones hold roughly 6.5%. The clonotype was recovered from an adult who received the AZD1222 COVID-19 vaccine. The starting material was peripheral blood, obtained 28 days after the second AZD1222 dose. The rearrangement joins TRBV6-6 to TRBJ2-2; TRBD1 is a possible D gene (5 bases). The CDR3 region has the DNA TGTGCCAGCAGAGACAGTAACACCGGGGAGCTGTTTTTT. Protein sequence: CASRDSNTGELFF.